This TCR beta chain stems from a study of T cell repertoires in cytomegalovirus infection. Study information: In public TCR beta signatures, there were indications of both CMV infection and matching HLA type.

A single record per CDR3 protein comes from TCRdb applying MiXCR to the reads. Of 150,000 to 200,000 distinct CDR3 sequences in the sample, 13% to 15% were seen once. Trimming pared 3 bases from V and 9 bases from J, leaving 14 bases between. Germline V gene lookup returns CDR1 DFQATT and CDR2 SNEGSKA (reference sequence). This CDR3 has 12 residues. This chain uses TRBV20-1 with TRBJ1-2, with D tentatively TRBD1 (5 bases). This receptor was obtained from a human donor in good health (CMV status not recorded). Some clones in this sample may be carry-over from other donors' samples. Sample: PBMCs. CDR3: CSARAGRVSYTF. The CDR3 nucleotides are TGCAGTGCTAGGGCAGGGAGGGTTAGCTACACCTTC.